This T cell receptor (beta chain) came from a study of brain T cells in children with intractable seizures. Study-wide results and limits: Pre-surgery blood may have been undersampled, hiding some clones. Patients' HCMV serostatus was unknown; virus specificity rests on CDR3 similarity alone.

This clone was seen only once. The antigen is undetermined. The CDR3 loop spans 14 amino acids. V was clipped by 0 bases and J by 1 base, with 6 bases between them. The germline V gene encodes CDR1 SGDLS and CDR2 YYNGEE. Sample time point: blood from clinic visit 5 months post-surgery; TSC patient then seizure free. Only cases whose brain tissue showed the highest T cell transcript signatures were sequenced. At least one anti-epileptic drug was given before surgery. Sequenced by immunoSEQ multiplex PCR; TCRdb stores in-frame clones only, minus some. The data hold about 350,000 clones, with about 94% observed a single time.

Sequences were derived from peripheral blood, sampled more than 4 months after surgery. This chain uses TRBV9 with TRBJ2-3; unclear D gene. The clonotype was recovered from a boy younger than two with tuberous sclerosis and intractable seizures. In nucleotides, the CDR3 is TGTGCCAGCAGCGTAGAAGCACGCACAGATACGCAGTATTTT. Translating it yields CASSVEARTDTQYF.